Sequencing of this T cell receptor beta chain was carried out in a study of early T cells in non-severe SARS-CoV-2 infection. From germline, CDR1 is MNHEY and CDR2 SVGAGI. V gave up 7 bases and J gave up 7 bases; unmatched junction bases: 18. The CDR3 consists of 16 residues. Researchers tagged individual cDNA molecules with unique molecular identifiers. TCRdb re-called the 5' RACE reads through MiXCR, storing one row per CDR3 protein. The table includes about 64,000 distinct CDR3 sequences, 7% to 9.5% detected once. This TCR was sampled from an adult who was a healthcare worker with PCR-confirmed SARS-CoV-2 infection or an uninfected control (not recorded which). The starting material was whole blood, obtained at baseline. This chain connects TRBV6-5 to TRBJ1-2; 7 bases are shared with TRBD1. CDR3: CASIGRTGRSNGGYTF. Written as DNA, the CDR3 is TGTGCCAGCATCGGTAGGACAGGCAGGTCTAACGGTGGCTACACCTTC.